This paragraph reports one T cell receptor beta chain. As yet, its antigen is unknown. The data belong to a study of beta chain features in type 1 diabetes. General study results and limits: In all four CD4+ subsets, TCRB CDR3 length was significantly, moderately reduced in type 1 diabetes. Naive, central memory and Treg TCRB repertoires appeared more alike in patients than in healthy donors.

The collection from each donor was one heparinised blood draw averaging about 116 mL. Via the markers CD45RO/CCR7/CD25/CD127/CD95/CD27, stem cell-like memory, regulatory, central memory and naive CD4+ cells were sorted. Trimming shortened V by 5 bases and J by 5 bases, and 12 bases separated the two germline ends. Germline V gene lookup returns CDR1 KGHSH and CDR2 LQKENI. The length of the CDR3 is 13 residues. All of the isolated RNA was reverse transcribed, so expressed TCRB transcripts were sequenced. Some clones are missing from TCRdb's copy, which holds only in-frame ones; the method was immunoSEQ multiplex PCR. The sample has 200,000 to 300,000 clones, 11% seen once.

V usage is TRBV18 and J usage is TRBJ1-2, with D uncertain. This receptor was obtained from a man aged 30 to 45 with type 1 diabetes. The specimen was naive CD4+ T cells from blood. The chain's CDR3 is CASSSNAGYGYTF. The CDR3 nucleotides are TGTGCCAGCTCATCTAATGCTGGTTATGGCTACACCTTC.